This T cell receptor beta chain came from a study of T cells after yellow fever vaccination. Template switching by 5'RACE produced TCR cDNA, adding a universal primer site and UMIs. One entry per CDR3 protein results from TCRdb running MiXCR on the 5' RACE reads. The repertoire consists of 250,000 to 300,000 distinct CDR3 sequences, with roughly 9% occurring once and the leading ten covering around 3.4%. Study results and caveats: Abundant clonotypes from the bulk population could contaminate FACS-sorted repertoires.

Details on this clonotype: Its matching antigen is unknown.

The length of the CDR3 is 15 residues. Trimming shortened V by 8 bases and J by 3 bases, and 17 bases separated the two germline ends. The germline V gene encodes CDR1 SGHVS and CDR2 FNYEAQ. The chain recombines TRBV7-6 with TRBJ1-5; D unresolved. The starting material was CD4+ T cells sorted from PBMCs, obtained 5 days after the yellow fever booster vaccination. The receptor comes from a man aged 18-30 years who received the YFV17D yellow fever vaccine. As DNA, the CDR3 is TGTGCCAGCGTGGGAGACGGGGAGACCAATCAGCCCCAGCATTTT. Translated, it gives CASVGDGETNQPQHF.